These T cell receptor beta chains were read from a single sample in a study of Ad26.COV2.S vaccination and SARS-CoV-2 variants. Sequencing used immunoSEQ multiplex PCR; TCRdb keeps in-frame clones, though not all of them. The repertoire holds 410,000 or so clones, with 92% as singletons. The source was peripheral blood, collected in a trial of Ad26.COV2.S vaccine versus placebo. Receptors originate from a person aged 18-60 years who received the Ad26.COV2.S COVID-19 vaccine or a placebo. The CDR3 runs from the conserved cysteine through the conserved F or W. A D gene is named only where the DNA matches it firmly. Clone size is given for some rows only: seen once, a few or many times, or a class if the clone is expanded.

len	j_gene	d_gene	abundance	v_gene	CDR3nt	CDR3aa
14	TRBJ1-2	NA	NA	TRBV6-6	TGTGCCAGCAGACGGGCTGATGGTAGAGGAAGCTACACCTTC	CASRRADGRGSYTF
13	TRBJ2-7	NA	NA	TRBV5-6	TGTGCCAGCAGCTTGGCCCCATTCGGCGAGCAGTACTTC	CASSLAPFGEQYF
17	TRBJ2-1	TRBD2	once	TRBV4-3	TGCGCCAGCAGCCAAGATGTGGGATCGGCGGGGGGGGATGAGCAGTTCTTC	CASSQDVGSAGGDEQFF
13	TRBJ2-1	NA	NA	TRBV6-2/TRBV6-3	TGTGCCAGCAGTTACCTATTTCCCAATGAGCAGTTCTTC	CASSYLFPNEQFF
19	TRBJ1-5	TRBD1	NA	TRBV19	TGTGCCAGTAGTACAGACACGACAGGGCGGTTCGTGAGCAATCAGCCCCAGCATTTT	CASSTDTTGRFVSNQPQHF
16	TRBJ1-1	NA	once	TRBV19	TGTGCCAGTAAGATAGCAGGGTTTCGTTGGGACACTGAAGCTTTCTTT	CASKIAGFRWDTEAFF
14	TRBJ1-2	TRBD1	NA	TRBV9	TGTGCCAGCAGCGTAGGGGACAGAAACTATGGCTACACCTTC	CASSVGDRNYGYTF
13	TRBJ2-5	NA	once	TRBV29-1	TGCAGCGTTTGGTGGGTTGCCGGCGAGACCCAGTACTTC	CSVWWVAGETQYF
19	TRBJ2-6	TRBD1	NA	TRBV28	TGTGCCAGCAGCGGACCGGGCAGGGGGCTATTGGACGGGGCCAACGTCCTGACTTTC	CASSGPGRGLLDGANVLTF
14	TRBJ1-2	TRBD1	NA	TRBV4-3	TGCGCCAGCAGCCAGGGGGACAGCGTCTATGGCTACACCTTC	CASSQGDSVYGYTF
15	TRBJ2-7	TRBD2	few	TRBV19	TGTGCCAGTAGTCACCCGTCGCGGGGGACCTACGAGCAGTACTTC	CASSHPSRGTYEQYF
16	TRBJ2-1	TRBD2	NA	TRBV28	TGTGCCAGCAGTCGCGCTAGCGGGGTAGCCTACAATGAGCAGTTCTTC	CASSRASGVAYNEQFF
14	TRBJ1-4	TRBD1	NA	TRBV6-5	TGTGCCAGCAGTTACGTGGACAGGGATGAAAAACTGTTTTTT	CASSYVDRDEKLFF
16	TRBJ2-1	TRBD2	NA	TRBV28	TGTGCCAGCAGTTTTGCCCCGGGACTAGATTACAATGAGCAGTTCTTC	CASSFAPGLDYNEQFF
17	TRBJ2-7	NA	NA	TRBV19	TGTGCCAGTAGTATCGGTAGGACCCTCAGTTCCTCCTACGAGCAGTACTTC	CASSIGRTLSSSYEQYF
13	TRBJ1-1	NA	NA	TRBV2	TGTGCCGAAGGGGACGGCCTGAACACTGAAGCTTTCTTT	CAEGDGLNTEAFF
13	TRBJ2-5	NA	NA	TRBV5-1	TGCGCCAGCAGCTTGGCCGTTGGGGAGACCCAGTACTTC	CASSLAVGETQYF
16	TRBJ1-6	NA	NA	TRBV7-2	TGTGCCAGCAGCTTAGCGTACGTGGATTATAATTCACCCCTCCACTTT	CASSLAYVDYNSPLHF
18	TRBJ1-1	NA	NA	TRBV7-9	TGTGCCAGCAGCTTAGGTTTAAGGACAGCTCAGACGAGCGCTGAAGCTTTCTTT	CASSLGLRTAQTSAEAFF
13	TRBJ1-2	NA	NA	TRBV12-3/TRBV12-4	TGTGCCAACAGTTGGGGGCTACACTATGGCTACACCTTC	CANSWGLHYGYTF
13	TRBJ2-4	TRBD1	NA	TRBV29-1	TGCAGCGTTGTCGGGACAGGCAAAAACATTCAGTACTTC	CSVVGTGKNIQYF
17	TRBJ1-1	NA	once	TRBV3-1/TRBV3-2	TGTGCCAGCAGCCAAGATCAATGGGGGGCTTGGAACACTGAAGCTTTCTTT	CASSQDQWGAWNTEAFF
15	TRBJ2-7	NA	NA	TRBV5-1	TGCGCCAGCAGCTTGGGGGGTCTGGAGGACTACGAGCAGTACTTC	CASSLGGLEDYEQYF
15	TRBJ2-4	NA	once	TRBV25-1	TGTGCCAGCAGCGCAGGGATTGGAGCCAAAAACATTCAGTACTTC	CASSAGIGAKNIQYF
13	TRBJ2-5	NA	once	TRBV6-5	TGTGCCAGCAGTTTGGCAAAATGGGAGACCCAGTACTTC	CASSLAKWETQYF
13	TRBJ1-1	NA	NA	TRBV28	TGTGCCAGCAGTTTAGGGGTCCGAGTAGGAGCTTTCTTT	CASSLGVRVGAFF